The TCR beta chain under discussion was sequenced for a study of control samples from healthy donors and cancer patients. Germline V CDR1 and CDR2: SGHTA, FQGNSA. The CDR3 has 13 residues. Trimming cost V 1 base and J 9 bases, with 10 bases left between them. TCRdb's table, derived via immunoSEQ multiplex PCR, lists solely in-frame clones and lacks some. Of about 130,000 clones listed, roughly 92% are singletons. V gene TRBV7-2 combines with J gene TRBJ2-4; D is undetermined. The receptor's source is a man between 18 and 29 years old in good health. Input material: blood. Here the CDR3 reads CASSLVDVGIQYF. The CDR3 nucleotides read TGTGCCAGCAGCTTAGTGGACGTGGGCATTCAGTACTTC.